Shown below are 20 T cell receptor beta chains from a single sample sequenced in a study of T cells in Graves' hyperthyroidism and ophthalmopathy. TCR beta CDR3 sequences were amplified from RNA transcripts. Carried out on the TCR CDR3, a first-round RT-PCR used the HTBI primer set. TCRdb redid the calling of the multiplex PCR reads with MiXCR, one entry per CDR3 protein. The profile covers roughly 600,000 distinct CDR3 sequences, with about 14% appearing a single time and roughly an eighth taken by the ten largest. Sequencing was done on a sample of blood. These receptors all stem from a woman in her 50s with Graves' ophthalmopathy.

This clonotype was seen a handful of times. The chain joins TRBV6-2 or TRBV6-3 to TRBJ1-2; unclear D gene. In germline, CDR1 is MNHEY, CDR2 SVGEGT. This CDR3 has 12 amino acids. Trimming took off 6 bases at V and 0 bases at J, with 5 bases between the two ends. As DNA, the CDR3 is TGTGCCAGCAGAATAGCTAACTATGGCTACACCTTC. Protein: CASRIANYGYTF.

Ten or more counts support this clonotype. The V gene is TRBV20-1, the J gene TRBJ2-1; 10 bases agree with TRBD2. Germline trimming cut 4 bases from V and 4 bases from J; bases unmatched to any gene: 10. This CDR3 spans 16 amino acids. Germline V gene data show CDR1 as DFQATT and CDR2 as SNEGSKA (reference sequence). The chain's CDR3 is CSATHGLAERYNEQFF. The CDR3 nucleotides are TGCAGTGCTACACATGGACTAGCGGAGCGTTACAATGAGCAGTTCTTC.

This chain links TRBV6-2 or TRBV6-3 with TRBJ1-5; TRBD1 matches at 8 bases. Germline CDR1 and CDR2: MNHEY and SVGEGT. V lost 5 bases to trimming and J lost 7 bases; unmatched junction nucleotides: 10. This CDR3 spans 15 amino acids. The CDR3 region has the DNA TGTGCCAGCAGTGGAACTCAGGGGGCATTGCAGCCCCAGCATTTT. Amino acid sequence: CASSGTQGALQPQHF.

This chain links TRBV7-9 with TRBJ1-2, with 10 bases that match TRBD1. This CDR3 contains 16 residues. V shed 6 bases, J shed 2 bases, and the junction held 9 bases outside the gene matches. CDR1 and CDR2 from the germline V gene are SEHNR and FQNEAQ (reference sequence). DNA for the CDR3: TGTGCCAGCAGGCCTCCGCCGGGACAGGGGAACTATGGCTACACCTTC. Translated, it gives CASRPPPGQGNYGYTF.

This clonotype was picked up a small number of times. The CDR3 here is CASSPWDGNTEAFF. For the CDR3, the DNA is TGTGCCAGCTCACCATGGGACGGGAACACTGAAGCTTTCTTT. The rearrangement joins TRBV18 to TRBJ1-1, with a weak D call TRBD1 (5 bases). The CDR3 length is 14 residues. The V gene lost 2 bases and the J gene lost 1 base, with 8 bases spanning the gap. Germline assignment: CDR1 KGHSH and CDR2 LQKENI.

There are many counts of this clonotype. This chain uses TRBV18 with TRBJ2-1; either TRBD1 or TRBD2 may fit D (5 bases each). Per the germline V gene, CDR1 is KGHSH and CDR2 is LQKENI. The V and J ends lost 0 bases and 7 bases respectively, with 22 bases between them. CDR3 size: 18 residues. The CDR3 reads CASSPPKVGAGSRNEQFF. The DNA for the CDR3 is TGTGCCAGCTCACCACCGAAGGTCGGGGCAGGGAGCCGAAATGAGCAGTTCTTC.

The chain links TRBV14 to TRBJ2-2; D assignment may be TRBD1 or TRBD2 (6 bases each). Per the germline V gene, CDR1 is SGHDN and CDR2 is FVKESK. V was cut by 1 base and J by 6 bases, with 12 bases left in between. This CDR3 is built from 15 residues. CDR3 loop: CASSQVWGAAGELFF. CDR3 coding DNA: TGTGCCAGCAGCCAAGTGTGGGGGGCTGCCGGGGAGCTGTTTTTT.

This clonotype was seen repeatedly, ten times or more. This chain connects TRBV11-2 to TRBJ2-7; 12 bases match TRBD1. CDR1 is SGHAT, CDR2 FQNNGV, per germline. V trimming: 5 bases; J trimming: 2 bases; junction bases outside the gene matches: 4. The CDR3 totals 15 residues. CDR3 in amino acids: CASSRGQGAPYEQYF. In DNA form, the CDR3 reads TGTGCCAGCAGCAGGGGACAGGGGGCACCCTACGAGCAGTACTTC.

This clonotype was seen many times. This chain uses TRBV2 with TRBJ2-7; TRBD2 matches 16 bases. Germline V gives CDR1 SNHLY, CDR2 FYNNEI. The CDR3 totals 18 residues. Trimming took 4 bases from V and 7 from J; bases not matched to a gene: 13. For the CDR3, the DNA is TGTGCCAGCAGTGTGCCTCCGGGACTAGCGGGAGGGTCCTTGGAGCAGTACTTC. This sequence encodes CASSVPPGLAGGSLEQYF.

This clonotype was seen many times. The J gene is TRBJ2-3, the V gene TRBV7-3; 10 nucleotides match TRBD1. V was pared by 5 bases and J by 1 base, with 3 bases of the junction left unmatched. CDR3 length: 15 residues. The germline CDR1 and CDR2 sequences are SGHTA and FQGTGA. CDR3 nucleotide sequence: TGTGCCAGCAGCCGGACAGGGGGAGGCACAGATACGCAGTATTTT. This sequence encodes CASSRTGGGTDTQYF. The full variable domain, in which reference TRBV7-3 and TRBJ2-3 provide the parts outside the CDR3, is GAGVSQTPSNKVTEKGKYVELRCDPISGHTALYWYRQSLGQGPEFLIYFQGTGAADDSGLPNDRFFAVRPEGSVSTLKIQRTERGDSAVYLCASSRTGGGTDTQYFGPGTRLTVL.

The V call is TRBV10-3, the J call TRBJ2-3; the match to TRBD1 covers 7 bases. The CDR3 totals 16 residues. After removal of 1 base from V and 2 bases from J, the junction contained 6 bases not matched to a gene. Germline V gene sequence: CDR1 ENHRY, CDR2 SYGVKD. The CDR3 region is CAISEWGQQNTDTQYF. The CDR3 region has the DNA TGTGCCATCAGTGAGTGGGGACAGCAAAACACAGATACGCAGTATTTT.

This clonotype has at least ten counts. CDR3 nucleotides: TGTGCCAGCAGCTTAAGCATCGGGGAGCCACAAGAGACCCAGTACTTC. Amino acids: CASSLSIGEPQETQYF. The chain links TRBV11-2 to TRBJ2-5; D is possibly TRBD2 (5 bases). The CDR3 has 16 residues. Trimming cost V 2 bases and J 2 bases, with 15 bases left between them. Germline V gene lookup returns CDR1 SGHAT and CDR2 FQNNGV.

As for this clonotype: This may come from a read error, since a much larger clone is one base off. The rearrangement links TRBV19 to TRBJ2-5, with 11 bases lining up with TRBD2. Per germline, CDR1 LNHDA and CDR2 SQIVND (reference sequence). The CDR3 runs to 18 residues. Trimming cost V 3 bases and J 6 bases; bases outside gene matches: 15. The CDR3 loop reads CASSMAGLAEDVGKTQYF. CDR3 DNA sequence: TGTGCCAGTAGTATGGCGGGACTAGCGGAAGATGTCGGGAAGACCCAGTACTTC.

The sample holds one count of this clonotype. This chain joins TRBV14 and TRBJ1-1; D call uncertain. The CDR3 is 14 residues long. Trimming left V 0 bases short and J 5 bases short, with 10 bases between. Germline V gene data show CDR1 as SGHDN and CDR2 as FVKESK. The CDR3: CASSQDLMGTEAFF. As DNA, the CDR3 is TGTGCCAGCAGCCAAGATCTAATGGGGACTGAAGCTTTCTTT.

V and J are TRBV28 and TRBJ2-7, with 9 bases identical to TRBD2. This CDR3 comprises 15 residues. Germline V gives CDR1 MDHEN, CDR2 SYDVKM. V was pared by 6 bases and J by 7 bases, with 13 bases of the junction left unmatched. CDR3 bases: TGTGCCAGCAGGGCCGGTAGCGGGAGCCTAGGGGAGCAGTACTTC. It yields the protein CASRAGSGSLGEQYF.

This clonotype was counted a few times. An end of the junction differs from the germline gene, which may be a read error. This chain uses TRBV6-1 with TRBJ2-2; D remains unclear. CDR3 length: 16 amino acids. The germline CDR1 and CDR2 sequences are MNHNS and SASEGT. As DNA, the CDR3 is TGTGCCACCAGTCGGCTGGTGGCACAGAACACCGGGGAGCTGTTTTTT. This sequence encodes CATSRLVAQNTGELFF.

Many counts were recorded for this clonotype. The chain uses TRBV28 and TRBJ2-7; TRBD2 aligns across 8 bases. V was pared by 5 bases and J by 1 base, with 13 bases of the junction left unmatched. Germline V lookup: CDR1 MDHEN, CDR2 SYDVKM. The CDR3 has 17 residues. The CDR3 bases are TGTGCCAGCAGTCCCTCTACCCTGAGCGGGAGATCCTACGAGCAGTACTTC. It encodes CASSPSTLSGRSYEQYF.

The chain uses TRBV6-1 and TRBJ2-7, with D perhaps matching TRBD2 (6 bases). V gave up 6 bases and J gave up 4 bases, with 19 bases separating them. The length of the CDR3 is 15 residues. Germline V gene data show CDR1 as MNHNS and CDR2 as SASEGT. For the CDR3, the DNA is TGTGCCAGCAGAGATCCCCGGGACTCCAAGTACGAGCAGTACTTC. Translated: CASRDPRDSKYEQYF.

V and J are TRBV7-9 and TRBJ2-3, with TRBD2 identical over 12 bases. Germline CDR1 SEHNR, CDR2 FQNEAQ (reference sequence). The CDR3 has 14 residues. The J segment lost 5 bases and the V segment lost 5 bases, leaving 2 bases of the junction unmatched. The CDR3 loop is CASSKLAGGDTQYF. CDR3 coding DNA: TGTGCCAGCAGCAAACTAGCGGGAGGAGATACGCAGTATTTT.

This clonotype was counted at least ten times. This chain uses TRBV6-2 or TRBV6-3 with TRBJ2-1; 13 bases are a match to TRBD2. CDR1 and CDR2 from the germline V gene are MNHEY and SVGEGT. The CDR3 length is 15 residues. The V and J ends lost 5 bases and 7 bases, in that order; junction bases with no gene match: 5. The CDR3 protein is CASSHWTSGSNEQFF. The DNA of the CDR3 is TGTGCCAGCAGTCACTGGACTAGCGGGAGTAATGAGCAGTTCTTC.